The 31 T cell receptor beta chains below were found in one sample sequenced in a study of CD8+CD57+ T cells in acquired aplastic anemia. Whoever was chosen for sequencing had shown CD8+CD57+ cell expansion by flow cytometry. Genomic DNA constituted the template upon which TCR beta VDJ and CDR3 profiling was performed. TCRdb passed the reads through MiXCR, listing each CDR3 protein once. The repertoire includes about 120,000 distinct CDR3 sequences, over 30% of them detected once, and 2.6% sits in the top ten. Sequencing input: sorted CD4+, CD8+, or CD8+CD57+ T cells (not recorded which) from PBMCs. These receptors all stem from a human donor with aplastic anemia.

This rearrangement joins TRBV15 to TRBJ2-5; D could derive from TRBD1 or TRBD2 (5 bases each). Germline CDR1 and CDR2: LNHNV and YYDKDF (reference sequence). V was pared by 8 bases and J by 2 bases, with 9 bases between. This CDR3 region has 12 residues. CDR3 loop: CATGTRQETQYF. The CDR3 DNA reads TGTGCCACCGGGACGAGACAAGAGACCCAGTACTTC.

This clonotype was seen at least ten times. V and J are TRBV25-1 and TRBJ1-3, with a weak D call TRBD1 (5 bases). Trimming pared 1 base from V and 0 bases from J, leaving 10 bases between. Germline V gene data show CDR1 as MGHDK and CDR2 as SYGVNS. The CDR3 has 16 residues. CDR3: CASSEFRQSSGNTIYF. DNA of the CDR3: TGTGCCAGCAGTGAATTTAGACAGAGCTCTGGAAACACCATATATTTT. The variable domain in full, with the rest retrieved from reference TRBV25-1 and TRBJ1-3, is EADIYQTPRYLVIGTGKKITLECSQTMGHDKMYWYQQDPGMELHLIHYSYGVNSTEKGDLSSESTVSRIRTEHFPLTLESARPSHTSQYLCASSEFRQSSGNTIYFGEGSWLTVV.

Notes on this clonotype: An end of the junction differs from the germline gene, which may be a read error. CDR3 amino acids: CASSFTGATYNSPLRF. CDR3 in DNA: TGTGCCAGCAGTTTTACAGGGGCCACCTATAATTCACCCCTCCGCTTT. This chain links TRBV27 with TRBJ1-6; 7 bases line up with TRBD1. The CDR3 sequence is 16 residues long. From germline, CDR1 is MNHEY and CDR2 SMNVEV (reference sequence).

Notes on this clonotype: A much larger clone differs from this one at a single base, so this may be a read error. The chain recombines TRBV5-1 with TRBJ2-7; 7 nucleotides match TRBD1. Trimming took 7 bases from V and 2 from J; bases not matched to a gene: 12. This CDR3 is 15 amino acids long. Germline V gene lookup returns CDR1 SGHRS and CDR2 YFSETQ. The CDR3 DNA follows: TGCGCCAGCGGCCGAAATACCGGACAGGCCTACGAGCAGTACTTC. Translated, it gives CASGRNTGQAYEQYF. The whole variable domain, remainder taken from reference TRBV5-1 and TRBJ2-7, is KAGVTQTPRYLIKTRGQQVTLSCSPISGHRSVSWYQQTPGQGLQFLFEYFSETQRNKGNFPGRFSGRQFSNSRSEMNVSTLELGDSALYLCASGRNTGQAYEQYFGPGTRLTVT.

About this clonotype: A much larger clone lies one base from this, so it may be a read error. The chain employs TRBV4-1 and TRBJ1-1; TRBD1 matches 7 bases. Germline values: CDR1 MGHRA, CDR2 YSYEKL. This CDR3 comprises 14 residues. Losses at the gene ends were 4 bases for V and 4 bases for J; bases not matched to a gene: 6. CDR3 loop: CASSRGQVSTEAFF. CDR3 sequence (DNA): TGCGCCAGCAGCCGTGGACAGGTGAGCACTGAAGCTTTCTTT.

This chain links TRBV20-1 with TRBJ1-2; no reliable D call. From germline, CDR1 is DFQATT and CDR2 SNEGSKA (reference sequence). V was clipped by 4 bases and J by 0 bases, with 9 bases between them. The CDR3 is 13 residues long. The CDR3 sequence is CSATRRSNYGYTF. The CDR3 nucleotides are TGCAGTGCTACCAGACGGTCTAACTATGGCTACACCTTC.

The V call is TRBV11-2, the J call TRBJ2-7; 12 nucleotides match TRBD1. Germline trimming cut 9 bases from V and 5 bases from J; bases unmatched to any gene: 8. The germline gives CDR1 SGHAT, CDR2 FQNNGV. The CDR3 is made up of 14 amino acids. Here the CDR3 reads CASTGTGGGHEQYF. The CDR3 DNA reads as TGTGCCAGTACCGGGACAGGGGGCGGCCACGAGCAGTACTTC.

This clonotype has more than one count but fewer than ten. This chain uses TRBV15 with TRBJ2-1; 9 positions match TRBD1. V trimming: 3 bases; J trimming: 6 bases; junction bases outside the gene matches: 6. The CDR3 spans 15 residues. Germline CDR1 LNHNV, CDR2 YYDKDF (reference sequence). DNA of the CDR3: TGTGCCACCAGCAGGCTGGACAGGGGCTCCAATGAGCAGTTCTTC. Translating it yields CATSRLDRGSNEQFF.

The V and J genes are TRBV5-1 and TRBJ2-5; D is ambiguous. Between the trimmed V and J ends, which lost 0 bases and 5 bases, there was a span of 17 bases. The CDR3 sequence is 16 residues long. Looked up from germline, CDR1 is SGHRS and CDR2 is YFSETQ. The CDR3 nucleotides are TGCGCCAGCAGCTTGGGTGTGGCCGGCATTACGGAGACCCAGTACTTC. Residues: CASSLGVAGITETQYF.

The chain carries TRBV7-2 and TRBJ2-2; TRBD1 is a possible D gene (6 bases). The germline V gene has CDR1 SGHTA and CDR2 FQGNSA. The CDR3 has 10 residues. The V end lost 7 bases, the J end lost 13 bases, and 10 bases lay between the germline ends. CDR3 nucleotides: TGTGCCAGCACAACCAGGGGGCTGTTTTTT. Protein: CASTTRGLFF.

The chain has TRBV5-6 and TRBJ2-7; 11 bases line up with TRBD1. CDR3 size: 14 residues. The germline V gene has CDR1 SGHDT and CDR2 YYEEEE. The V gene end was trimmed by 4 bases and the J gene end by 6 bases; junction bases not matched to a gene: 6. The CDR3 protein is CASSPEGTGGEQYF. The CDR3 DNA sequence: TGTGCCAGCAGCCCCGAGGGGACAGGGGGCGAGCAGTACTTC.

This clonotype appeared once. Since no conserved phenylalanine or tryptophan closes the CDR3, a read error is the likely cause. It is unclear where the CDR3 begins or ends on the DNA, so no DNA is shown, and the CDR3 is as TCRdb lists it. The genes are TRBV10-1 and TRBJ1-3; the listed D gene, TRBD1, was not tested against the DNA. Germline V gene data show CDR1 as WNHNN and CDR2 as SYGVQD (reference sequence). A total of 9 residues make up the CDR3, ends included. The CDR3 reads CASSERQGL.

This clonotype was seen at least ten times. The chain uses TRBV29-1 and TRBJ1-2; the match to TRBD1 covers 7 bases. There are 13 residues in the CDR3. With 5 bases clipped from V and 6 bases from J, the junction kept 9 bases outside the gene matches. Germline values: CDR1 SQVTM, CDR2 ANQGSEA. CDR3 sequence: CSVLTITGDGYTF. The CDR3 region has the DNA TGCAGCGTTCTTACTATAACAGGGGATGGCTACACCTTC. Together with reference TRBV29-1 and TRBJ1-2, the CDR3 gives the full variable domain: SAVISQKPSRDICQRGTSLTIQCQVDSQVTMMFWYRQQPGQSLTLIATANQGSEATYESGFVIDKFPISRPNLTFSTLTVSNMSPEDSSIYLCSVLTITGDGYTFGSGTRLTVV.

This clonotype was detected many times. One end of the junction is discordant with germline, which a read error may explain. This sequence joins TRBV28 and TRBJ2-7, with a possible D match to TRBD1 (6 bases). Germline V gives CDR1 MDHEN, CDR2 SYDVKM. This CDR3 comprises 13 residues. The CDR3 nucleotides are TGTGCCAGCAGTTTATATCGACAGGCGATAGTATTTTTC. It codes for CASSLYRQAIVFF.

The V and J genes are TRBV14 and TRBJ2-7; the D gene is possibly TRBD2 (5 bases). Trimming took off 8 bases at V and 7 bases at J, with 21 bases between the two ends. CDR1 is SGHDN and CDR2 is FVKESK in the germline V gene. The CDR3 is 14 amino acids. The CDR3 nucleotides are TGTGCCAGCTCACCCTCGGTTGGGAGTGGGGAGCAGTACTTC. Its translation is CASSPSVGSGEQYF.

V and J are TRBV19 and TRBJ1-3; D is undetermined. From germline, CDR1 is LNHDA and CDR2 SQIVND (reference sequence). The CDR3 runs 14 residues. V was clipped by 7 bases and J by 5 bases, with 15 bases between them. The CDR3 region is CASTNSGRRNTIYF. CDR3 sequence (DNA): TGTGCCAGTACCAACTCGGGTAGGAGAAACACCATATATTTT.

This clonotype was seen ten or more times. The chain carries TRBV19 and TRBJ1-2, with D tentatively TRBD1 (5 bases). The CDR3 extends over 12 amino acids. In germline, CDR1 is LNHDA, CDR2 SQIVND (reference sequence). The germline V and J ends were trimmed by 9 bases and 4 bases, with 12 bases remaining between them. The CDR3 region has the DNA TGTGCCAGCTCGACAGCCCTCTATGGCTACACCTTC. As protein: CASSTALYGYTF.

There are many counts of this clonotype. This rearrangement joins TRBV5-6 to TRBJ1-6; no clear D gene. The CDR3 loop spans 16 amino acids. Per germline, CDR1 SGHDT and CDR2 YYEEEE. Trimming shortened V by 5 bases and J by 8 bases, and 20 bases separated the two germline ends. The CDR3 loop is CASRALDTAWDSPLHF. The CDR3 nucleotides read TGTGCCAGCAGGGCCCTAGACACAGCTTGGGATTCACCCCTCCACTTT.

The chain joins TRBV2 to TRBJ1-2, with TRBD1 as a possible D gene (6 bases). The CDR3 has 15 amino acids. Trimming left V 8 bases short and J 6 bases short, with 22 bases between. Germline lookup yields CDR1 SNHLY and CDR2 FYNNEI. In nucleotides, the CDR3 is TGTGCCAGCTCACCATTGTCGGACAGTCCCAATGGCTACACCTTC. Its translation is CASSPLSDSPNGYTF.

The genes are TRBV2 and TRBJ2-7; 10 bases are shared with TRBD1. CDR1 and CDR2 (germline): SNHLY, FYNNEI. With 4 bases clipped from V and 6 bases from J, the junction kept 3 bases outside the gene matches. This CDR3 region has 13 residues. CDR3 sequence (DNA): TGTGCCAGCAGTGTGGGGACAGGGGCCGAGCAGTACTTC. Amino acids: CASSVGTGAEQYF.

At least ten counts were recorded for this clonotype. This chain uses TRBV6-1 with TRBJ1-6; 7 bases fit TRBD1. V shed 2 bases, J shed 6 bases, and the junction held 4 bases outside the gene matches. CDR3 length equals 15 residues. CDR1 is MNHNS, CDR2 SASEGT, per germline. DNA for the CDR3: TGTGCCAGCAGTGAATGGAGGGACAGTAATTCACCCCTCCACTTT. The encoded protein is CASSEWRDSNSPLHF.

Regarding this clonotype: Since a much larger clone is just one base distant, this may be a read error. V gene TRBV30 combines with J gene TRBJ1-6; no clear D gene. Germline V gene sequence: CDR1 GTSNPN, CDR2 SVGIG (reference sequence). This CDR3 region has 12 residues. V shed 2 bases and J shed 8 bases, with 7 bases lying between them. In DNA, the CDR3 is TGTGCCTGGAGTCGACCGGATTCACCCCTCCACTTT. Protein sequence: CAWSRPDSPLHF.

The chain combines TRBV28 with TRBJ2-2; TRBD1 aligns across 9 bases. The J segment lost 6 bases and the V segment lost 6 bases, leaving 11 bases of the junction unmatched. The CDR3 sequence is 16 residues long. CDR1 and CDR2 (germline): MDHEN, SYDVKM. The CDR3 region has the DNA TGTGCCAGCAGGGCACAGGGGGCGCGTCTTCCCGGGGAGCTGTTTTTT. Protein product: CASRAQGARLPGELFF.

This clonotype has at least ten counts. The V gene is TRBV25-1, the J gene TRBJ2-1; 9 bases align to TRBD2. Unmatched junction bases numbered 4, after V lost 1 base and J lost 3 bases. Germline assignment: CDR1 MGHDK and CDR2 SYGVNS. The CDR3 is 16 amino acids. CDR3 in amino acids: CASSEWVSGGYNEQFF. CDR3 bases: TGTGCCAGCAGTGAATGGGTTAGCGGGGGCTACAATGAGCAGTTCTTC.

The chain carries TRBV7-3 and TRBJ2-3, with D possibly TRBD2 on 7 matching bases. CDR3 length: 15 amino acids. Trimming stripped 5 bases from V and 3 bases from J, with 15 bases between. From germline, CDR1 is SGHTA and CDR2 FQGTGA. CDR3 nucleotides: TGTGCCAGCAGCCCTGGGGGGGGCCCAACAGATACGCAGTATTTT. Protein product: CASSPGGGPTDTQYF.

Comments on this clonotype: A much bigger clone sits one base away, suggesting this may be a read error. The CDR3 loop reads CASIEAVPISGANVPTF. The DNA of the CDR3 is TGTGCCAGCATTGAGGCAGTCCCTATCTCTGGGGCCAACGTCCCGACTTTC. V usage is TRBV12-3 or TRBV12-4 and J usage is TRBJ2-6; D perhaps matches TRBD1 (5 bases). The CDR3 is 17 amino acids.

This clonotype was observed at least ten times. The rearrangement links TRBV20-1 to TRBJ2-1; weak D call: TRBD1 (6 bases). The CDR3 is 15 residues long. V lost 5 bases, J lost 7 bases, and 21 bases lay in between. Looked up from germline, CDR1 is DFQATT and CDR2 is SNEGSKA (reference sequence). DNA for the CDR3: TGCAGTGCTTCTAAGAGGGGCCCAGGGGTAAATGAGCAGTTCTTC. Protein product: CSASKRGPGVNEQFF.

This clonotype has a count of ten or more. CDR3: CASSQTGRQETQYF. DNA of the CDR3: TGCGCCAGCAGCCAGACGGGACGCCAAGAGACCCAGTACTTC. The V call is TRBV4-3, the J call TRBJ2-5; the D call may be TRBD1 or TRBD2 (5 bases each). This CDR3 has 14 residues. The germline V gene has CDR1 LGHNA and CDR2 YSLEER. V lost 3 bases to trimming and J lost 1 base, with 9 bases between them.

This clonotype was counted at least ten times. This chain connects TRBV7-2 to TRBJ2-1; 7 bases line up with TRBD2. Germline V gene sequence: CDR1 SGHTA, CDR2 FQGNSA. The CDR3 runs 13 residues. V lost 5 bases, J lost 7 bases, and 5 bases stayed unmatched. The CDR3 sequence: CASSPGGGNEQFF. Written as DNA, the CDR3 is TGTGCCAGCAGCCCGGGGGGAGGTAATGAGCAGTTCTTC.

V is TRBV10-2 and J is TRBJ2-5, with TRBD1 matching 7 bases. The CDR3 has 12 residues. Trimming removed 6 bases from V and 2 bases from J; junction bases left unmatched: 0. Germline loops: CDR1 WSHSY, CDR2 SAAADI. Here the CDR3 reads CASRGQQETQYF. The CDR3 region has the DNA TGCGCCAGCAGGGGACAGCAAGAGACCCAGTACTTC.

Written as DNA, the CDR3 is TGTGCCAGCAGTGACTCTAAAGGCTCTGGAAACACCTTC. Translation gives CASSDSKGSGNTF. V gene TRBV25-1 combines with J gene TRBJ1-2; D unclear. In germline, CDR1 is MGHDK, CDR2 SYGVNS. The V gene lost 3 bases and the J gene lost 12 bases, with 17 bases spanning the gap. This CDR3 contains 13 residues.